One and the same sample provided the 29 T cell receptor beta chains below, sequenced in a study of post-analysis software for immune sequencing data. Antigen specificity for these receptors is unknown. Each TCR beta cDNA library carried unique molecular identifiers. TCRdb redid the calling of the PCR reads with MiXCR, one entry per CDR3 protein. The table lists around 710,000 distinct CDR3 sequences, 46% of them singletons, with over 4.5% in the top ten. Findings of the study overall: Patients carried roughly 5 TRBV segments more frequently than controls did, and TRBV5-6, TRBV5-1 and TRBV20-1 were among them.

Sequenced sample: blood. Every receptor here comes from a girl aged 5-17 years with multiple sclerosis.

The chain joins TRBV12-3 or TRBV12-4 to TRBJ2-5; TRBD1 is a possible D gene (6 bases). The CDR3 has 14 residues. With 5 bases removed from V and 3 bases from J, the gap between germline ends came to 13 bases. The CDR3 is CASSPSGQKETQYF. The CDR3 nucleotides read TGTGCCAGCAGTCCCTCAGGACAGAAAGAGACCCAGTACTTC.

The chain recombines TRBV6-2 or TRBV6-3 with TRBJ2-1, with 8 bases identical to TRBD2. The V gene end was trimmed by 6 bases and the J gene end by 2 bases; junction bases not matched to a gene: 9. There are 16 residues in the CDR3. CDR1 is MNHEY and CDR2 is SVGEGT in the germline V gene. The CDR3 region is CASSISGRPTYNEQFF. DNA of the CDR3: TGTGCCAGCAGCATCAGCGGGAGACCGACCTACAATGAGCAGTTCTTC.

The chain carries TRBV7-9 and TRBJ2-7; 7 nucleotides match TRBD1. The germline V gene has CDR1 SEHNR and CDR2 FQNEAQ (reference sequence). The junction had 2 bases not matched to a gene; V was cut back by 1 base and J by 5 bases. The CDR3 loop spans 13 amino acids. CDR3 sequence reads: CASSLEQGDEQYF. CDR3 bases: TGTGCCAGCAGCTTAGAGCAGGGGGACGAGCAGTACTTC.

This clonotype showed up just a few times. As DNA, the CDR3 is TGTGCCAGCAGCCCACGACTAGCTCAGAGCTCCTACAATGAGCAGTTCTTC. Translated, it gives CASSPRLAQSSYNEQFF. The V call is TRBV28, the J call TRBJ2-1; TRBD2 aligns across 7 bases. CDR1 and CDR2 (germline): MDHEN, SYDVKM. The CDR3 loop spans 17 amino acids. J lost 0 bases, V lost 6 bases, and 11 bases had no gene match.

This clonotype was seen only once. V gene TRBV7-3 combines with J gene TRBJ2-3; D ambiguous. CDR3 length equals 12 residues. Deletions cut 5 bases from V and 10 bases from J, with 13 bases between. The germline V gene encodes CDR1 SGHTA and CDR2 FQGTGA. CDR3 bases: TGTGCCAGCAGCGGCCCCTCTAACGCGCAGTATTTT. Translation gives CASSGPSNAQYF.

This clonotype occurred a few times. The gene calls are TRBV28 and TRBJ1-5; 7 bases align to TRBD1. The CDR3 extends over 15 amino acids. With V trimmed by 1 base and J by 7 bases, 7 bases remained unmatched. CDR1 MDHEN and CDR2 SYDVKM come from the germline V gene. The chain's CDR3 is CASSLSQQGSQPQHF. The CDR3 coding sequence is TGTGCCAGCAGTTTATCCCAACAGGGGTCCCAGCCCCAGCATTTT.

This clonotype was seen more than once but under ten times. V is TRBV11-2 and J is TRBJ2-2; TRBD2 agrees at 8 bases. The CDR3 is 15 amino acids. Per the germline V gene, CDR1 is SGHAT and CDR2 is FQNNGV. J gave up 4 bases and V 5 bases, and 6 bases lay outside the gene matches. The CDR3 reads CASSPGLAGTGELFF. In DNA form, the CDR3 reads TGTGCCAGCAGCCCCGGACTAGCTGGCACCGGGGAGCTGTTTTTT.

The chain has TRBV7-6 and TRBJ2-5, with D perhaps TRBD2 (7 bases). V was clipped by 5 bases and J by 2 bases, with 15 bases between them. This CDR3 has 15 residues. Germline V CDR1 and CDR2: SGHVS, FNYEAQ. This CDR3 is CASSRGGGRQETQYF. For the CDR3, the DNA is TGTGCCAGCAGCCGAGGGGGGGGACGACAAGAGACCCAGTACTTC.

The V call is TRBV11-2, the J call TRBJ2-7; TRBD1 matches 7 bases. Trimming took 5 bases from V and 0 from J; bases not matched to a gene: 13. Germline CDR1 is SGHAT and CDR2 is FQNNGV. The length of the CDR3 is 17 residues. The CDR3 bases are TGTGCCAGCAGCCTAAAACGGGACAGCCGTAGCTCCTACGAGCAGTACTTC. This translates into CASSLKRDSRSSYEQYF.

V is TRBV30 and J is TRBJ1-1; D unresolved. Trimming left V 0 bases short and J 1 base short, with 9 bases between. CDR1 and CDR2 from the germline V gene are GTSNPN and SVGIG (reference sequence). This CDR3 has 14 residues. For the CDR3, the DNA is TGTGCCTGGAGTGTTCTTGGCGGGAACACTGAAGCTTTCTTT. This encodes CAWSVLGGNTEAFF.

The chain uses TRBV20-1 and TRBJ2-1; 7 positions match TRBD2. The CDR3 is 15 amino acids. After removal of 0 bases from V and 6 bases from J, the junction contained 8 bases not matched to a gene. The germline CDR1 and CDR2 sequences are DFQATT and SNEGSKA (reference sequence). CDR3 sequence (DNA): TGCAGTGCTAGAGACGGCGGAGGGGAGGGCAATGAGCAGTTCTTC. Translation: CSARDGGGEGNEQFF.

The chain couples TRBV29-1 to TRBJ2-5; 12 nucleotides line up with TRBD2. V shed 4 bases, J shed 5 bases, and the junction held 11 bases outside the gene matches. The CDR3 consists of 16 residues. Germline CDR1 and CDR2: SQVTM and ANQGSEA. CDR3 sequence (DNA): TGCAGCGTTGGGCGGACTAGCGGGACACCCGGGGAGACCCAGTACTTC. It yields the protein CSVGRTSGTPGETQYF.

This clonotype was detected a few times. The chain joins TRBV6-6 to TRBJ2-1; D is perhaps TRBD2 (5 bases). Between the trimmed V and J ends, which lost 2 bases and 0 bases, there was a span of 14 bases. CDR3 length equals 17 residues. Germline CDR1 is MNHNY and CDR2 is SVGAGI (reference sequence). The CDR3 is CASSYPSSGPSYNEQFF. CDR3 DNA: TGTGCCAGCAGTTACCCAAGCAGCGGCCCCTCCTACAATGAGCAGTTCTTC.

V gene TRBV5-1 combines with J gene TRBJ1-2; the D is unclear. Between the trimmed V and J ends, which lost 0 bases and 6 bases, there was a span of 15 bases. CDR3 length: 15 amino acids. Germline lookup yields CDR1 SGHRS and CDR2 YFSETQ. The CDR3 loop is CASSLAGKGSDGYTF. The DNA for the CDR3 is TGCGCCAGCAGCTTGGCCGGGAAAGGGAGCGATGGCTACACCTTC.

This chain uses TRBV27 with TRBJ2-3; TRBD2 might be the D (5 bases). Germline V gives CDR1 MNHEY, CDR2 SMNVEV (reference sequence). With 3 bases removed from V and 4 bases from J, the gap between germline ends came to 14 bases. CDR3 length: 15 amino acids. The CDR3 DNA sequence: TGTGCCAGCAGTTTCCCCGGGAATAGCCCAGATACGCAGTATTTT. The encoded protein is CASSFPGNSPDTQYF.

This clonotype showed up just a few times. This chain uses TRBV13 with TRBJ1-2, with a tentative D call TRBD1 (5 bases). Germline V gene sequence: CDR1 PRHDT, CDR2 FYEKMQ (reference sequence). The CDR3 loop spans 14 amino acids. Trimming removed 0 bases at V and 6 bases at J, with 11 bases between. The CDR3 region has the DNA TGTGCCAGCAGCTTAGGCATGGGACCAAATGGCTACACCTTC. Translation gives CASSLGMGPNGYTF.

Only one count was recorded for this clonotype. The V and J genes are TRBV9 and TRBJ2-3; weak D call: TRBD2 (5 bases). The V end was cut by 0 bases, the J end by 0 bases, with 8 bases between. The CDR3 totals 15 residues. CDR1 and CDR2 (germline): SGDLS, YYNGEE. The CDR3 sequence is CASSVAQRSTDTQYF. The CDR3 DNA reads as TGTGCCAGCAGCGTAGCTCAGCGGAGCACAGATACGCAGTATTTT.

This clonotype was counted a few times. V and J are TRBV29-1 and TRBJ2-5; no reliable D call. With the DNA end fitting TRBJ2-7 better, the J assignment may be wrong. Germline V CDR1 and CDR2: SQVTM, ANQGSEA. The CDR3 totals 11 residues. As DNA, the CDR3 is TGCAGCGTCGTCATACGTAGCGAGCAGTACTTC. Translation: CSVVIRSEQYF.

The J gene is TRBJ1-5, the V gene TRBV5-5, with 7 bases lining up with TRBD1. The CDR3 length is 18 residues. Germline CDR1 and CDR2: SGHKS and YYEKEE (reference sequence). V was pared by 3 bases and J by 0 bases, with 12 bases of the junction left unmatched. CDR3 amino acids: CASSSGARGGYSNQPQHF. The CDR3 region has the DNA TGTGCCAGCAGCTCGGGGGCCAGGGGGGGATATAGCAATCAGCCCCAGCATTTT.

The V gene is TRBV28, the J gene TRBJ2-7; D may be TRBD1 (5 bases). V lost 5 bases to trimming and J lost 6 bases, with 14 bases between them. Germline assignment: CDR1 MDHEN and CDR2 SYDVKM. This CDR3 has 13 amino acids. In DNA, the CDR3 is TGTGCCAGCAGTCCCTTCGACAGTCTCGAGCAGTACTTC. Its translation is CASSPFDSLEQYF. The full variable domain, with the rest looked up from reference TRBV28 and TRBJ2-7, is DVKVTQSSRYLVKRTGEKVFLECVQDMDHENMFWYRQDPGLGLRLIYFSYDVKMKEKGDIPEGYSVSREKKERFSLILESASTNQTSMYLCASSPFDSLEQYFGPGTRLTVT.

The CDR3 protein is CASSYGTETQPQHF. The CDR3, as DNA: TGTGCCAGCAGTTACGGGACAGAGACGCAGCCCCAGCATTTT. The chain combines TRBV6-6 with TRBJ1-5, with 7 positions matching TRBD1. V trimming: 2 bases; J trimming: 7 bases; junction bases outside the gene matches: 5. CDR1 MNHNY and CDR2 SVGAGI come from the germline V gene (reference sequence). The CDR3 has 14 residues.

The chain links TRBV27 to TRBJ2-1; tentatively, D is TRBD1 (5 bases). Trimming shortened V by 8 bases and J by 2 bases, and 16 bases separated the two germline ends. The length of the CDR3 is 15 residues. Per the germline V gene, CDR1 is MNHEY and CDR2 is SMNVEV (reference sequence). The CDR3 protein is CASHRSGFAYNEQFF. The CDR3 DNA reads as TGTGCCAGCCACAGGTCAGGTTTCGCCTACAATGAGCAGTTCTTC.

The CDR3 here is CASSEGSGSYEQYF. The CDR3 coding sequence is TGTGCCAGCAGTGAAGGGAGCGGCTCCTACGAGCAGTACTTC. The chain carries TRBV6-1 and TRBJ2-7; TRBD2 might be the D (5 bases). The CDR3 is 14 amino acids. CDR1 and CDR2 from the germline V gene are MNHNS and SASEGT. V lost 1 base and J lost 0, with 7 bases in between.

This chain links TRBV20-1 with TRBJ2-3, with a tentative D call TRBD2 (5 bases). CDR1 and CDR2 from the germline V gene are DFQATT and SNEGSKA (reference sequence). The CDR3 covers 18 residues. V lost 1 base and J lost 0, with 20 bases in between. The CDR3 nucleotides read TGCAGTGCTAGAGGATCTAGGGCGGATAGCGCTAGCACAGATACGCAGTATTTT. Its translation: CSARGSRADSASTDTQYF.

V and J are TRBV6-5 and TRBJ1-5; weak D call: TRBD1 (5 bases). From germline, CDR1 is MNHEY and CDR2 SVGAGI. Trimming removed 0 bases from V and 1 base from J, with 10 bases in between. This CDR3 spans 16 amino acids. In DNA form, the CDR3 reads TGTGCCAGCAGTTACTCGGCGGGGGGGAGCAATCAGCCCCAGCATTTT. Residues: CASSYSAGGSNQPQHF.

The chain has TRBV28 and TRBJ2-7; possibly TRBD1 for D (5 bases). CDR3 length: 15 amino acids. V shed 3 bases and J shed 2 bases, with 14 bases lying between them. The germline V gene encodes CDR1 MDHEN and CDR2 SYDVKM. The CDR3 sequence: CASSFFHDRAYEQYF. The CDR3 region has the DNA TGTGCCAGCAGTTTCTTCCACGACAGAGCCTACGAGCAGTACTTC. The full variable domain, its missing parts supplied by reference TRBV28 and TRBJ2-7, is DVKVTQSSRYLVKRTGEKVFLECVQDMDHENMFWYRQDPGLGLRLIYFSYDVKMKEKGDIPEGYSVSREKKERFSLILESASTNQTSMYLCASSFFHDRAYEQYFGPGTRLTVT.

This clonotype came up a few times. The chain has TRBV4-1 and TRBJ2-5, with a weak D call TRBD1 (6 bases). Trimming took 1 base from V and 1 from J, leaving 7 bases between them. Germline V CDR1 and CDR2: MGHRA, YSYEKL. The CDR3 totals 14 residues. CDR3 in DNA: TGCGCCAGCAGCCAAGCAGGGGTCCAAGAGACCCAGTACTTC. This encodes CASSQAGVQETQYF.

This clonotype was observed a handful of times. The J gene is TRBJ1-2, the V gene TRBV12-3 or TRBV12-4; TRBD1 matches at 7 bases. There are 14 residues in the CDR3. V dropped 4 bases and J dropped 4; count of bases not matched to a gene: 6. CDR3 amino acids: CASSSGQRSYGYTF. CDR3 nucleotide sequence: TGTGCCAGCAGTTCGGGACAGAGGAGCTATGGCTACACCTTC.

This clonotype was detected only a few times. The rearrangement uses TRBV7-2 and TRBJ1-2; D not resolved. Germline V CDR1 and CDR2: SGHTA, FQGNSA. The V gene lost 1 base and the J gene lost 0 bases, with 12 bases spanning the gap. The CDR3 spans 16 residues. The CDR3 region is CASSLVFAGSNYGYTF. CDR3 nucleotide sequence: TGTGCCAGCAGCTTAGTGTTTGCGGGCTCTAACTATGGCTACACCTTC.